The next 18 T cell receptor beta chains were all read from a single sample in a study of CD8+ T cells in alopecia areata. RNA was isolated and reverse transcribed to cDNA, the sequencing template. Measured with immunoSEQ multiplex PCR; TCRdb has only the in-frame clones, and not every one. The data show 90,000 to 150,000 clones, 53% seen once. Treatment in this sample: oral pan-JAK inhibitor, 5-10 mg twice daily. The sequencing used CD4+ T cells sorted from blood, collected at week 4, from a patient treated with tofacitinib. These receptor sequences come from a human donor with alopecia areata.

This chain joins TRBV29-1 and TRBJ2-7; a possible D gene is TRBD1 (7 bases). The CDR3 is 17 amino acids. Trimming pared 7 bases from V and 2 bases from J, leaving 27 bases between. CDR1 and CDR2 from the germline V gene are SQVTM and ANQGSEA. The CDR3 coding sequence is TGCAGCGCGACTCGGGACAGTGAACGAAGCGGGCCCTACGAGCAGTACTTC. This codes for CSATRDSERSGPYEQYF.

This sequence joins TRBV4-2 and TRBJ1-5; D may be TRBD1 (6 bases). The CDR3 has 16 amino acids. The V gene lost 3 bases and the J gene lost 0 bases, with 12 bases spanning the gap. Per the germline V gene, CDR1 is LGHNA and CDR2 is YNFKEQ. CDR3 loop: CASSHLAGDSNQPQHF. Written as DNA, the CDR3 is TGTGCCAGCAGCCACCTGGCAGGGGATAGCAATCAGCCCCAGCATTTT.

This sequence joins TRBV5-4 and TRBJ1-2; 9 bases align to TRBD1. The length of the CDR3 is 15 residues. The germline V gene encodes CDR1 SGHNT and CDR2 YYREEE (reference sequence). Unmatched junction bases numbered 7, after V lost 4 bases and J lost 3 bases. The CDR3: CASSTGQGWYYGYTF. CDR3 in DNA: TGTGCCAGCAGCACCGGACAGGGGTGGTACTATGGCTACACCTTC.

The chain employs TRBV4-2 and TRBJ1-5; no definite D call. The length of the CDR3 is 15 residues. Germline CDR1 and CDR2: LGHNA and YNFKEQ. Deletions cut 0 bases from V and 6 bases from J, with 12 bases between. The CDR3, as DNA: TGTGCCAGCAGCCAAGAGCCCAGGACCGGTCAGCCCCAGCATTTT. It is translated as CASSQEPRTGQPQHF.

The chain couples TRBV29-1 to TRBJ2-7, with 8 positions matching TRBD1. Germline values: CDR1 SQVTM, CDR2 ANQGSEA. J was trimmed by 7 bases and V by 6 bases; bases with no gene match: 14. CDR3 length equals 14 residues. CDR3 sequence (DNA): TGCAGCGTGGCACGGGACAGGTGGTCGTGGGAGCAGTACTTC. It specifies CSVARDRWSWEQYF.

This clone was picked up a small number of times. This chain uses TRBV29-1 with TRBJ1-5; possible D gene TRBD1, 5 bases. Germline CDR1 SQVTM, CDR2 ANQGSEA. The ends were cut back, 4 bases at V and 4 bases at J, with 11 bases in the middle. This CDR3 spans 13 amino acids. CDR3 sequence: CSVGDRTNQPQHF. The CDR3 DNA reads TGCAGCGTTGGGGACCGAACTAATCAGCCCCAGCATTTT. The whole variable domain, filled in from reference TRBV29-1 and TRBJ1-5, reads SAVISQKPSRDICQRGTSLTIQCQVDSQVTMMFWYRQQPGQSLTLIATANQGSEATYESGFVIDKFPISRPNLTFSTLTVSNMSPEDSSIYLCSVGDRTNQPQHFGDGTRLSIL.

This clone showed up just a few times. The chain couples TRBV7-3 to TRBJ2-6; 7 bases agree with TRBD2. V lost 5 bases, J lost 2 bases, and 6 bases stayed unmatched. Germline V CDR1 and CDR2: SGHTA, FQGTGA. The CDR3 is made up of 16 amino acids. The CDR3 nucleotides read TGTGCCAGCAGCCCCCAGGGAGGGACTGGGGCCAACGTCCTGACTTTC. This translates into CASSPQGGTGANVLTF.

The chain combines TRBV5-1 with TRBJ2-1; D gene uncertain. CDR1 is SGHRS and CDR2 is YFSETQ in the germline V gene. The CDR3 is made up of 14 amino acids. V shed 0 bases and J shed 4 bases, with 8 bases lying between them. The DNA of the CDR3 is TGCGCCAGCAGCTTGGAGGGCCATTACAATGAGCAGTTCTTC. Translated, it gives CASSLEGHYNEQFF.

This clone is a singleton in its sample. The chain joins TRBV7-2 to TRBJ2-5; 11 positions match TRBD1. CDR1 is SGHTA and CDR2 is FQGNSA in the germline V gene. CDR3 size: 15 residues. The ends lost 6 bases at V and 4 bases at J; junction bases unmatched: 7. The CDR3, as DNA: TGTGCCAGCAGTCGCGGACAGGGGGCGAGAGAGACCCAGTACTTC. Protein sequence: CASSRGQGARETQYF.

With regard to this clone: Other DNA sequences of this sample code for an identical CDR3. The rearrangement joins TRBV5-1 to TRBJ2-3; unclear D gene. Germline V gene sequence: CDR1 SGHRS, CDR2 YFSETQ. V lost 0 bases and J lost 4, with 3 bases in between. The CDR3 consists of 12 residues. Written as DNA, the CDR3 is TGCGCCAGCAGCTTGGAGGCAGATACGCAGTATTTT. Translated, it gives CASSLEADTQYF.

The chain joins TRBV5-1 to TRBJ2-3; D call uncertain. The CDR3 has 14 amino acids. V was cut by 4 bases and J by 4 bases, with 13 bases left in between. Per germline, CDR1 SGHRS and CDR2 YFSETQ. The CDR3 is CASSPFNGPDTQYF. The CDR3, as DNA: TGCGCCAGCAGCCCTTTTAATGGGCCAGATACGCAGTATTTT.

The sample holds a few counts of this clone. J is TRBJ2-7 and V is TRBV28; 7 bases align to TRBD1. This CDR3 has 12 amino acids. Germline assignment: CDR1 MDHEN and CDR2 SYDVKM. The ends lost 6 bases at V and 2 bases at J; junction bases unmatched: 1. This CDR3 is CASSGQAYEQYF. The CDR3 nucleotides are TGTGCCAGCAGCGGACAGGCCTACGAGCAGTACTTC.

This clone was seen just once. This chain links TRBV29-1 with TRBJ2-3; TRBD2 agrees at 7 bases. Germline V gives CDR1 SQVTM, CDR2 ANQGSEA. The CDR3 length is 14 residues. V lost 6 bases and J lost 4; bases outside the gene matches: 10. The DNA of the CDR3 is TGCAGCGTCTCGACTAGCTGGCGGGCAGATACGCAGTATTTT. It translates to CSVSTSWRADTQYF.

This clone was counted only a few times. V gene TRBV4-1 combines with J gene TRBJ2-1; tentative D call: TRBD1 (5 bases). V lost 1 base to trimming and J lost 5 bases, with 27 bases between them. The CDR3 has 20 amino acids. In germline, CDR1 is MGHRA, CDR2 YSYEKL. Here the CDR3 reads CASSQGTINPQRRADNEQFF. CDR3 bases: TGCGCCAGCAGCCAAGGGACAATCAACCCCCAACGCAGGGCCGACAATGAGCAGTTCTTC.

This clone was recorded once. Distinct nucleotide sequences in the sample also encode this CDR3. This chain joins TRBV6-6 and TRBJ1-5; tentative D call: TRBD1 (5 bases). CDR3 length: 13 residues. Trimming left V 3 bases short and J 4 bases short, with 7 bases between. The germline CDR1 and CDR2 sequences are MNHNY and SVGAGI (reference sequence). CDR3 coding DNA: TGTGCCAGCAGTTATGGGGGAAATCAGCCCCAGCATTTT. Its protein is CASSYGGNQPQHF.

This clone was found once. The CDR3 reads CSVEDPPSSYGYTF. CDR3 sequence (DNA): TGCAGCGTTGAAGATCCTCCTTCCTCCTATGGCTACACCTTC. The J gene is TRBJ1-2, the V gene TRBV29-1; D uncertain. Between the trimmed V and J ends, which lost 0 bases and 4 bases, there was a span of 12 bases. The CDR3 totals 14 residues. CDR1 is SQVTM, CDR2 ANQGSEA, per germline.

The CDR3 here is CASVRTANTGELFF. CDR3 DNA sequence: TGTGCCAGCGTCAGGACAGCGAACACCGGGGAGCTGTTTTTT. The chain links TRBV6-5 to TRBJ2-2, with D tentatively TRBD1 (6 bases). Germline lookup yields CDR1 MNHEY and CDR2 SVGAGI. The CDR3 spans 14 residues. Trimming pared 8 bases from V and 0 bases from J, leaving 10 bases between.

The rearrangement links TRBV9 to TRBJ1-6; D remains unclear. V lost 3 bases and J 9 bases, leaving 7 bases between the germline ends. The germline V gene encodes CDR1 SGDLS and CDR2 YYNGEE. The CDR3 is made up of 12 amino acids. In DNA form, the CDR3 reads TGTGCCAGCAGCGAGTACTCTTCACCCCTCCACTTT. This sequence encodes CASSEYSSPLHF.